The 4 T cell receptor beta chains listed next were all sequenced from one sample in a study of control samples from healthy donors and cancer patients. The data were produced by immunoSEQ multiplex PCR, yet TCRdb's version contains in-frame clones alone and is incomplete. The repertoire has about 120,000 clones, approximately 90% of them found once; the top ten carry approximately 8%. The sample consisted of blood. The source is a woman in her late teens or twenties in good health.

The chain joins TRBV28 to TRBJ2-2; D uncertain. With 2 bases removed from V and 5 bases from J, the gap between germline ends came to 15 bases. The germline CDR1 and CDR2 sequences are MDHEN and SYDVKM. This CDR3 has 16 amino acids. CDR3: CASSLVSPLRTGELFF. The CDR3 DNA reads TGTGCCAGCAGTTTAGTCTCCCCTCTAAGAACCGGGGAGCTGTTTTTT. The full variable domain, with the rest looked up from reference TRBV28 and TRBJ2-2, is DVKVTQSSRYLVKRTGEKVFLECVQDMDHENMFWYRQDPGLGLRLIYFSYDVKMKEKGDIPEGYSVSREKKERFSLILESASTNQTSMYLCASSLVSPLRTGELFFGEGSRLTVL.

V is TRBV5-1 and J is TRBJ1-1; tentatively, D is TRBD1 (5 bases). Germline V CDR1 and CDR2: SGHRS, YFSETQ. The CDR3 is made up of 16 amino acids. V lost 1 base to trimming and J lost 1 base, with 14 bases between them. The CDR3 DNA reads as TGCGCCAGCAGCTTGACTCCGGGACGGGCGAACACTGAAGCTTTCTTT. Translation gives CASSLTPGRANTEAFF.

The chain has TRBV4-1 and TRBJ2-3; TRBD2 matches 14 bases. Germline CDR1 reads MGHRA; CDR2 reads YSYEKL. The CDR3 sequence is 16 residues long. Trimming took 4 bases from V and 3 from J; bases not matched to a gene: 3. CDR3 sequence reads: CASSRLAGGPTDTQYF. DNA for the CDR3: TGCGCCAGCAGCCGACTAGCGGGAGGGCCGACAGATACGCAGTATTTT.

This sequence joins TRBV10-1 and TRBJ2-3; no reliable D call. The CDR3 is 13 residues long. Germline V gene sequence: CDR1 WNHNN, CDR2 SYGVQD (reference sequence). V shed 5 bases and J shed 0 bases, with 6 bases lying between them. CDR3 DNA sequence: TGCGCCAGCAGTAAGGCCAGCACAGATACGCAGTATTTT. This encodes CASSKASTDTQYF.